The rows below give T cell receptor beta chains drawn from one sample of a study of T cell responses to AZD1222 COVID-19 vaccine. The protocol was immunoSEQ multiplex PCR, while the TCRdb copy is restricted to in-frame clones and leaves out a portion. The sample has 170,000 or so clones; over 80% are singletons. The input for sequencing was peripheral blood, taken 28 days after the second dose of the MenACWY control vaccine. The receptors here all came from an adult who received the MenACWY meningococcal vaccine as a control. The CDR3 runs from the conserved cysteine through the conserved F or W. Size is omitted from some rows. Given values are once, few, many or a class for expanded clones.

NA,TRBJ1-1,TRBV6-1,16,CASSENRVRMNTEAFF
NA,TRBJ1-1,TRBV5-1,17,CASSLVAGTDMNTEAFF
NA,TRBJ2-5,TRBV4-1,15,CASSQDGTGQETQYF
NA,TRBJ2-5,TRBV5-4,13,CASSLEAGETQYF
NA,TRBJ2-5,TRBV2,18,CASILFAGGLKGQETQYF
NA,TRBJ1-4,TRBV5-1,17,CASSLGRQRPTNEKLFF
NA,TRBJ1-5,TRBV4-1,15,CASSQAGQNYQPQHF
NA,TRBJ2-2,TRBV15,15,CATSREAGNTGELFF
NA,TRBJ1-5,TRBV7-9,13,CASSFDQNQPQHF
NA,TRBJ2-2,TRBV6-5,13,CASNVRNTGELFF
NA,TRBJ1-6,TRBV28,17,CASSFLNAGYPNSPLHF
NA,TRBJ1-5,TRBV19,15,CASSHGITSNQPQHF
NA,TRBJ1-1,TRBV11-2,15,CASSRGRGLNTEAFF
NA,TRBJ2-7,TRBV6-5,16,CASSYNWAGGWYEQYF
NA,TRBJ2-7,TRBV4-2,15,CASSQADRGSYEQYF
once,TRBJ1-5,TRBV7-9,14,CASSSDRGGQPQHF
NA,TRBJ1-2,TRBV19,15,CASSAQVGVYYGYTF
NA,TRBJ1-6,TRBV7-6,17,CASSLGGQGGENSPLHF
NA,TRBJ2-2,TRBV24-1,16,CATTLGGGQNTGELFF
once,TRBJ2-1,TRBV5-1,17,CASSSPIAGGPYNEQFF
NA,TRBJ1-2,TRBV6-2/TRBV6-3,11,CASSQHYGYTF
NA,TRBJ2-7,TRBV24-1,12,CATSDSSYEQYF
NA,TRBJ2-7,TRBV7-9,13,CASSLAGAYEQYF
NA,TRBJ1-1,TRBV10-1,15,CASRVTGTGNTEAFF
NA,TRBJ2-7,TRBV3-1/TRBV3-2,15,CASSQERLPGNEQYF
NA,TRBJ1-1,TRBV2,12,CASSVQNTEAFF
NA,TRBJ1-2,TRBV19,14,CASSGQGAGYGYTF
NA,TRBJ1-1,TRBV28,14,CASSWIQGTAEAFF
NA,TRBJ1-5,TRBV6-2/TRBV6-3,18,CASSYFGQGTGSNQPQHF
NA,TRBJ1-3,TRBV6-6,15,CASSSTGDSGNTIYF